These 28 T cell receptor beta chains were sequenced from one sample in a study of cytomegalovirus exposure and HLA in healthy donors. PCR used 60 Vbeta primers and 13 Jbeta primers. Produced via immunoSEQ multiplex PCR; TCRdb's table is partial and in-frame only. The repertoire has about 140,000 clones, roughly 80% of them found once; the top ten carry approximately 10%. Sequenced material: PBMCs. The origin of the receptors is a woman aged 50 to 60 in good health and CMV-seropositive.

The rearrangement joins TRBV5-1 to TRBJ1-1; D is perhaps TRBD1 (6 bases). Germline CDR1 SGHRS, CDR2 YFSETQ. The CDR3 sequence is 18 residues long. Trimming shortened V by 3 bases and J by 3 bases, and 24 bases separated the two germline ends. In DNA form, the CDR3 reads TGCGCCAGCAGCTCCGGACTAGGGACACTACTGAAAGACACTGAAGCTTTCTTT. Its translation is CASSSGLGTLLKDTEAFF.

The gene calls are TRBV30 and TRBJ1-5, with 9 bases that match TRBD1. V was pared by 3 bases and J by 7 bases, with 4 bases of the junction left unmatched. This CDR3 comprises 13 residues. Germline V lookup: CDR1 GTSNPN, CDR2 SVGIG (reference sequence). CDR3 sequence reads: CAWRGTGSQPQHF. For the CDR3, the DNA is TGTGCCTGGAGAGGGACAGGGAGCCAGCCCCAGCATTTT. Variable domain in full (rest from reference TRBV30 and TRBJ1-5): SQTIHQWPATLVQPVGSPLSLECTVEGTSNPNLYWYRQAAGRGLQLLFYSVGIGQISSEVPQNLSASRPQDRQFILSSKKLLLSDSGFYLCAWRGTGSQPQHFGDGTRLSIL.

This sequence joins TRBV18 and TRBJ1-2, with 10 bases that match TRBD1. Germline CDR1 reads KGHSH; CDR2 reads LQKENI. The CDR3 sequence is 13 residues long. V lost 5 bases and J lost 6; bases outside the gene matches: 3. DNA for the CDR3: TGTGCCAGCTCAATTGGACAGGGGGATGGCTACACCTTC. As protein: CASSIGQGDGYTF. The full variable domain, completed using reference TRBV18 and TRBJ1-2, is NAGVMQNPRHLVRRRGQEARLRCSPMKGHSHVYWYRQLPEEGLKFMVYLQKENIIDESGMPKERFSAEFPKEGPSILRIQQVVRGDSAAYFCASSIGQGDGYTFGSGTRLTVV.

This chain connects TRBV6-6 to TRBJ1-4; 8 bases are a match to TRBD1. Germline V lookup: CDR1 MNHNY, CDR2 SVGAGI (reference sequence). The V segment lost 5 bases and the J segment 5 bases; nucleotides outside the gene matches: 4. There are 14 residues in the CDR3. In DNA form, the CDR3 reads TGTGCCAGCAGTCGACAGGGGTGGAATGAAAAACTGTTTTTT. This sequence encodes CASSRQGWNEKLFF.

The chain joins TRBV28 to TRBJ1-4; 8 nucleotides line up with TRBD1. The CDR3 extends over 16 amino acids. Germline V lookup: CDR1 MDHEN, CDR2 SYDVKM. J gave up 6 bases and V 6 bases, and 12 bases lay outside the gene matches. CDR3 amino acids: CASRSGTGPRDEKLFF. In nucleotides, the CDR3 is TGTGCCAGCAGATCTGGGACAGGCCCTCGGGATGAAAAACTGTTTTTT.

The rearrangement links TRBV28 to TRBJ1-5; 9 bases are shared with TRBD1. Losses at the gene ends were 8 bases for V and 7 bases for J; bases not matched to a gene: 6. CDR3 length: 13 residues. Germline V lookup: CDR1 MDHEN, CDR2 SYDVKM. The CDR3 DNA reads TGTGCCAGCTGGACAGGGGTGAACCAGCCCCAGCATTTT. This sequence encodes CASWTGVNQPQHF.

Notes on this clone: Its ends do not fully match the called genes, so a read error is possible. The rearrangement uses TRBV7-7 and TRBJ2-1; D uncertain. CDR3 length: 14 residues. Germline V lookup: CDR1 SSHAT, CDR2 FNYEAQ (reference sequence). This CDR3 reads CASSSLQDYNEQFF. DNA of the CDR3: TGTGCTAGCAGCTCACTCCAGGATTACAATGAGCAGTTCTTC.

J is TRBJ1-6 and V is TRBV4-1; D unclear. Deletions cut 3 bases from V and 7 bases from J, with 10 bases between. Germline CDR1 reads MGHRA; CDR2 reads YSYEKL. This CDR3 has 14 amino acids. The CDR3 loop reads CASSHRHENSPLHF. The DNA for the CDR3 is TGCGCCAGCAGCCACCGACATGAAAATTCACCCCTCCACTTT.

This clone was seen only a few times. V gene TRBV6-6 combines with J gene TRBJ2-7; tentatively, D is TRBD2 (6 bases). Germline V gene data show CDR1 as MNHNY and CDR2 as SVGAGI (reference sequence). V dropped 11 bases and J dropped 7 bases, with 21 bases sitting between them. The CDR3 contains 13 residues. DNA of the CDR3: TGTGCCGCCCACCGGGGAGGTTTGATAGAGCAGTACTTC. Translation gives CAAHRGGLIEQYF.

This sequence joins TRBV27 and TRBJ2-3; 16 nucleotides match TRBD2. Germline values: CDR1 MNHEY, CDR2 SMNVEV (reference sequence). The V segment lost 5 bases and the J segment 11 bases; nucleotides outside the gene matches: 7. The CDR3 covers 15 residues. The CDR3: CASSARGLAGGRQYF. The CDR3 nucleotides are TGTGCCAGCAGTGCGAGGGGACTAGCGGGGGGGAGGCAGTATTTT.

The rearrangement joins TRBV7-3 to TRBJ2-2, with TRBD2 identical over 12 bases. Per the germline V gene, CDR1 is SGHTA and CDR2 is FQGTGA. The CDR3 loop spans 15 amino acids. Unmatched junction bases numbered 1, after V lost 2 bases and J lost 6 bases. The CDR3 sequence is CASSLPSGGAGELFF. CDR3 DNA: TGTGCCAGCAGCTTACCTAGCGGGGGGGCCGGGGAGCTGTTTTTT.

The count of this clone is one. The J gene is TRBJ1-6, the V gene TRBV30; D possibly corresponds to TRBD1 (5 bases). This CDR3 is built from 13 residues. V dropped 8 bases and J dropped 4 bases, with 12 bases sitting between them. From germline, CDR1 is GTSNPN and CDR2 SVGIG (reference sequence). Here the CDR3 DNA reads TGTGCCCCGGTGGGGGGGTATAATTCACCCCTCCACTTT. It codes for CAPVGGYNSPLHF.

The CDR3: CASSYKYGRDSNQPQHF. The CDR3, as DNA: TGTGCCAGCAGCTATAAATACGGCCGGGATAGCAATCAGCCCCAGCATTTT. V and J are TRBV5-6 and TRBJ1-5, with D uncertain. Germline loops: CDR1 SGHDT, CDR2 YYEEEE. The CDR3 is 17 amino acids. V was cut by 3 bases and J by 0 bases, with 16 bases left in between.

The V and J genes are TRBV5-4 and TRBJ2-3, with 12 nucleotides matching TRBD2. The CDR3 has 16 amino acids. The germline V gene has CDR1 SGHNT and CDR2 YYREEE (reference sequence). V dropped 4 bases and J dropped 4; count of bases not matched to a gene: 7. The chain's CDR3 is CASSQRLAGVSDTQYF. CDR3 coding DNA: TGTGCCAGCAGCCAAAGACTAGCGGGGGTATCAGATACGCAGTATTTT.

The V call is TRBV7-8, the J call TRBJ2-1; D perhaps matches TRBD2 (5 bases). The germline V gene encodes CDR1 SGHVS and CDR2 FQNEAQ. This CDR3 spans 15 amino acids. V was cut by 5 bases and J by 1 base, with 12 bases left in between. The CDR3 is CASSRSEGSYNEQFF. The CDR3 DNA is TGTGCCAGCAGCCGGAGCGAGGGATCCTACAATGAGCAGTTCTTC.

The chain recombines TRBV7-2 with TRBJ2-2, with TRBD2 identical over 12 bases. V lost 3 bases and J lost 4; bases outside the gene matches: 9. Germline V gene sequence: CDR1 SGHTA, CDR2 FQGNSA. The CDR3 sequence is 18 residues long. The CDR3 region has the DNA TGTGCCAGCAGCTTGGGACTAGCGGGTCTCGCGGTCACCGGGGAGCTGTTTTTT. Encoded protein: CASSLGLAGLAVTGELFF. Filled out from reference TRBV7-2 and TRBJ2-2, the complete variable domain reads GAGVSQSPSNKVTEKGKDVELRCDPISGHTALYWYRQSLGQGLEFLIYFQGNSAPDKSGLPSDRFSAERTGGSVSTLTIQRTQQEDSAVYLCASSLGLAGLAVTGELFFGEGSRLTVL.

The rearrangement uses TRBV30 and TRBJ2-1; 10 positions agree with TRBD2. Germline V gene sequence: CDR1 GTSNPN, CDR2 SVGIG (reference sequence). Trimming at V came to 3 bases and at J to 0 bases, leaving 5 bases not matched to a gene. The CDR3 loop spans 16 amino acids. This chain's CDR3 is CAWRSTSGDSYNEQFF. The CDR3 DNA follows: TGTGCCTGGAGATCAACTAGCGGGGACTCCTACAATGAGCAGTTCTTC.

This chain links TRBV9 with TRBJ1-1; 7 nucleotides agree with TRBD1. V trimming: 0 bases; J trimming: 7 bases; junction bases outside the gene matches: 0. Germline V gene sequence: CDR1 SGDLS, CDR2 YYNGEE. This CDR3 comprises 12 residues. The CDR3 here is CASSVGTGEAFF. CDR3 in DNA: TGTGCCAGCAGCGTAGGGACAGGTGAAGCTTTCTTT.

This clone was observed a handful of times. Written as DNA, the CDR3 is TGTGCCAGTAGTACCGGACCCACAGCGGGGGTGGATTACGAGACCCAGTACTTC. Protein product: CASSTGPTAGVDYETQYF. The rearrangement uses TRBV19 and TRBJ2-5; 8 bases map to TRBD2. The CDR3 runs 18 residues. Germline V gene sequence: CDR1 LNHDA, CDR2 SQIVND (reference sequence). The V segment lost 4 bases and the J segment 5 bases; nucleotides outside the gene matches: 18.

This rearrangement joins TRBV7-3 to TRBJ2-3, with 10 bases identical to TRBD2. Germline-derived CDR1 and CDR2 are SGHTA and FQGTGA. The ends lost 0 bases at V and 2 bases at J; junction bases unmatched: 5. This CDR3 is built from 17 residues. The CDR3 spells CASSLTASGGLTDTQYF. CDR3 sequence (DNA): TGTGCCAGCAGCTTAACGGCTAGCGGGGGCCTCACAGATACGCAGTATTTT.

This chain joins TRBV7-2 and TRBJ2-5; possible D gene TRBD2, 5 bases. The germline CDR1 and CDR2 sequences are SGHTA and FQGNSA. The V and J ends lost 5 bases and 1 base respectively, with 11 bases between them. The CDR3 is 14 residues long. The CDR3 sequence: CASSIDYSQETQYF. For the CDR3, the DNA is TGTGCCAGCAGCATCGACTATTCCCAAGAGACCCAGTACTTC. The full variable domain, rest sourced from reference TRBV7-2 and TRBJ2-5, is GAGVSQSPSNKVTEKGKDVELRCDPISGHTALYWYRQSLGQGLEFLIYFQGNSAPDKSGLPSDRFSAERTGGSVSTLTIQRTQQEDSAVYLCASSIDYSQETQYFGPGTRLLVL.

The chain uses TRBV5-1 and TRBJ1-2; TRBD1 agrees at 7 bases. The CDR3 sequence is 13 residues long. Germline V gene data show CDR1 as SGHRS and CDR2 as YFSETQ. Germline trimming cut 4 bases from V and 3 bases from J; bases unmatched to any gene: 3. The CDR3 bases are TGCGCCAGCAGCGCTCAGGGGGACTATGGCTACACCTTC. It is translated as CASSAQGDYGYTF.

The chain links TRBV7-2 to TRBJ2-1; 11 positions match TRBD2. Germline CDR1 SGHTA, CDR2 FQGNSA. CDR3 length: 18 amino acids. The ends lost 4 bases at V and 1 base at J; junction bases unmatched: 9. CDR3 in amino acids: CASSSRASGGWSYNEQFF. The CDR3 DNA is TGTGCCAGCAGCTCAAGGGCTAGCGGGGGGTGGTCCTACAATGAGCAGTTCTTC.

This chain uses TRBV7-3 with TRBJ2-7; TRBD1 matches 9 bases. Germline V gene data show CDR1 as SGHTA and CDR2 as FQGTGA. The CDR3 is made up of 13 amino acids. With 10 bases clipped from V and 5 bases from J, the junction kept 9 bases outside the gene matches. CDR3 coding DNA: TGTGCCAACCCACAGGGGGCTACCCACGAGCAGTACTTC. Amino acids: CANPQGATHEQYF.

The chain employs TRBV4-3 and TRBJ1-6; D not resolved. Between the trimmed V and J ends, which lost 0 bases and 6 bases, there was a span of 15 bases. CDR1 and CDR2 from the germline V gene are LGHNA and YSLEER. The CDR3 length is 17 residues. The CDR3 DNA follows: TGCGCCAGCAGCCAAGATAACAAGTGGGCAGTTAATTCACCCCTCCACTTT. This encodes CASSQDNKWAVNSPLHF.

This chain connects TRBV5-6 to TRBJ1-5; possible D gene TRBD1, 5 bases. V was clipped by 1 base and J by 4 bases, with 18 bases between them. The length of the CDR3 is 17 residues. Germline lookup yields CDR1 SGHDT and CDR2 YYEEEE. The CDR3 spells CASSLLRARGGNQPQHF. CDR3 DNA sequence: TGTGCCAGCAGCTTGCTCAGGGCACGCGGCGGAAATCAGCCCCAGCATTTT.

On this clone itself: The junction does not match germline at one end; this may be a read error. The chain uses TRBV9 and TRBJ2-6, with D perhaps matching TRBD1 (6 bases). This CDR3 is 14 amino acids long. In germline, CDR1 is SGDLS, CDR2 YYNGEE. CDR3 sequence: CASSPRPGANGLTF. CDR3 nucleotide sequence: TGTGCCAGCAGCCCCCGGCCAGGGGCCAACGGCCTGACTTTC.

This clone has only one observation. The V call is TRBV30, the J call TRBJ1-3; 8 positions match TRBD1. The length of the CDR3 is 16 residues. CDR1 GTSNPN and CDR2 SVGIG come from the germline V gene (reference sequence). V shed 0 bases, J shed 3 bases, and the junction held 7 bases outside the gene matches. The CDR3: CAWSVGQGGGGNTIYF. CDR3 nucleotides: TGTGCCTGGAGTGTAGGACAGGGAGGAGGTGGAAACACCATATATTTT.